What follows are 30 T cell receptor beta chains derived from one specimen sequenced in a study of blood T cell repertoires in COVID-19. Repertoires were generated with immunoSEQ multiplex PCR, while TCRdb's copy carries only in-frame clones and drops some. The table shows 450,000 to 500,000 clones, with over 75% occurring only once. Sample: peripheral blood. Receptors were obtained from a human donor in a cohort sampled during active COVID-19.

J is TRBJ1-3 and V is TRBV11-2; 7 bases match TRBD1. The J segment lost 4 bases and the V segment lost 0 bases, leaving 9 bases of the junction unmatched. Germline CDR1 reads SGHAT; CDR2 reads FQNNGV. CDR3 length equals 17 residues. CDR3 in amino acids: CASSLDRVGTVGNTIYF. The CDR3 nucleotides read TGTGCCAGCAGCTTAGATCGAGTAGGGACAGTAGGAAACACCATATATTTT. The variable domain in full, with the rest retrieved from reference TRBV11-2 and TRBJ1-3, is EAGVAQSPRYKIIEKRQSVAFWCNPISGHATLYWYQQILGQGPKLLIQFQNNGVVDDSQLPKDRFSAERLKGVDSTLKIQPAKLEDSAVYLCASSLDRVGTVGNTIYFGEGSWLTVV.

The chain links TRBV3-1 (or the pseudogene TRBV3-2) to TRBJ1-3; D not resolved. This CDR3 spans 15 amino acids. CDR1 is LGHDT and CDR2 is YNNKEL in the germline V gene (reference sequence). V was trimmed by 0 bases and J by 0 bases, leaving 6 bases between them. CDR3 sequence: CASSQDSSSGNTIYF. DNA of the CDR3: TGTGCCAGCAGCCAAGATAGTAGCTCTGGAAACACCATATATTTT.

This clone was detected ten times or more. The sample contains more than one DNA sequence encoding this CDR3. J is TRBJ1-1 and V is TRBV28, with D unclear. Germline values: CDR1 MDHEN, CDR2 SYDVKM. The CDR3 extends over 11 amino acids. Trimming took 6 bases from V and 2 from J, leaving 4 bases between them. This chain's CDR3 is CASRANTEAFF. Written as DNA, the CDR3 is TGTGCCAGCAGGGCTAACACTGAAGCTTTCTTT. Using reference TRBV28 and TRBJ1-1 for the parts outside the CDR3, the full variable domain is DVKVTQSSRYLVKRTGEKVFLECVQDMDHENMFWYRQDPGLGLRLIYFSYDVKMKEKGDIPEGYSVSREKKERFSLILESASTNQTSMYLCASRANTEAFFGQGTRLTVV.

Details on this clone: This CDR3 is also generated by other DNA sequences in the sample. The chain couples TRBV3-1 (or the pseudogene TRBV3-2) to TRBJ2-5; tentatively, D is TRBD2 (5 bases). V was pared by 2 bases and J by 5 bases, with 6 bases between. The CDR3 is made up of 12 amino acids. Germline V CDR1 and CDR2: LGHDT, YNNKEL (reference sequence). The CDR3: CASSQTRETQYF. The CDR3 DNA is TGTGCCAGCAGCCAAACTAGGGAGACCCAGTACTTC.

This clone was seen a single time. The CDR3 region is CASSLSSRSTDTQYF. DNA of the CDR3: TGTGCCAGCAGCTTGTCTTCTAGGAGCACAGATACGCAGTATTTT. The chain recombines TRBV5-4 with TRBJ2-3; no clear D. Trimming took 1 base from V and 0 from J, leaving 9 bases between them. CDR3 length: 15 amino acids. Germline CDR1 is SGHNT and CDR2 is YYREEE (reference sequence).

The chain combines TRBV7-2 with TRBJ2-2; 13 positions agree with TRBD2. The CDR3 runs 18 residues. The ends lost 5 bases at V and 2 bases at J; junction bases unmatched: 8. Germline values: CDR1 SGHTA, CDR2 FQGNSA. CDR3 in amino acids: CASSRRTSGSFNTGELFF. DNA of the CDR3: TGTGCCAGCAGCAGGAGGACTAGCGGGAGTTTTAACACCGGGGAGCTGTTTTTT. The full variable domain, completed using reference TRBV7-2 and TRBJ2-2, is GAGVSQSPSNKVTEKGKDVELRCDPISGHTALYWYRQSLGQGLEFLIYFQGNSAPDKSGLPSDRFSAERTGGSVSTLTIQRTQQEDSAVYLCASSRRTSGSFNTGELFFGEGSRLTVL.

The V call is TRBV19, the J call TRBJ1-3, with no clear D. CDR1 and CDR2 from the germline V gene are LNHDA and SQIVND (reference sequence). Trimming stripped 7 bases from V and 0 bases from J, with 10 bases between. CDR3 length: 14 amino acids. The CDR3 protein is CASKVRGSGNTIYF. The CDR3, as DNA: TGTGCCAGTAAGGTGCGGGGCTCTGGAAACACCATATATTTT. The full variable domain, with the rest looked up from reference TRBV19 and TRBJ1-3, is DGGITQSPKYLFRKEGQNVTLSCEQNLNHDAMYWYRQDPGQGLRLIYYSQIVNDFQKGDIAEGYSVSREKKESFPLTVTSAQKNPTAFYLCASKVRGSGNTIYFGEGSWLTVV.

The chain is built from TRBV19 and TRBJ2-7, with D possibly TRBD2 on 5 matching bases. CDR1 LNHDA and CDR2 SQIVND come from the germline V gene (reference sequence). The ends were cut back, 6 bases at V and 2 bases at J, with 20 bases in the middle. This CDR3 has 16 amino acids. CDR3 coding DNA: TGTGCCAGTAGCATAAGACTCACCGAGGGCACCTACGAGCAGTACTTC. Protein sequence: CASSIRLTEGTYEQYF.

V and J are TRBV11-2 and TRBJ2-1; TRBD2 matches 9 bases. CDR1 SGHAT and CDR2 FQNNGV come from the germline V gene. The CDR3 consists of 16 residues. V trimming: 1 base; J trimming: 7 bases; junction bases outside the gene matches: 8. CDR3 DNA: TGTGCCAGCAGCTTAGCCCCTAGCGGGATGCGGAATGAGCAGTTCTTC. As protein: CASSLAPSGMRNEQFF.

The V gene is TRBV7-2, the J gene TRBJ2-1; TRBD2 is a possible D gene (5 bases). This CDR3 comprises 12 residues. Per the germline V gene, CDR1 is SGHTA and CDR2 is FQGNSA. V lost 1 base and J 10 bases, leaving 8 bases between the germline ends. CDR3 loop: CASSLDRREQFF. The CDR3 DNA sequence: TGTGCCAGCAGCTTAGATCGGAGGGAGCAGTTCTTC.

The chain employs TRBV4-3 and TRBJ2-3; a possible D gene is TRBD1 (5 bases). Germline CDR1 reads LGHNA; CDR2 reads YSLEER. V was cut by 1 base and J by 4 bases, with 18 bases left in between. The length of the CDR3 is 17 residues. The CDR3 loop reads CASSQVGQGISADTQYF. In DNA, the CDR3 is TGCGCCAGCAGCCAAGTCGGGCAGGGTATCAGCGCAGATACGCAGTATTTT.

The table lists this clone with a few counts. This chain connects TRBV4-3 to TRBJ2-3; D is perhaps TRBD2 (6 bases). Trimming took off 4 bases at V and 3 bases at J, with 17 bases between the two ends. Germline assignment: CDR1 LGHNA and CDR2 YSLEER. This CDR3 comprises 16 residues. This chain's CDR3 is CASSRWRGGRTDTQYF. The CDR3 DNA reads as TGCGCCAGCAGCCGCTGGAGAGGAGGGCGGACAGATACGCAGTATTTT.

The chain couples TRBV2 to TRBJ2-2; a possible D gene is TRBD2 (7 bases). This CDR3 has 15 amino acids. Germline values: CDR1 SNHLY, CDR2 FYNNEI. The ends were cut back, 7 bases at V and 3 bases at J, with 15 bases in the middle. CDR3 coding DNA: TGTGCCAGCATCGAGGGGGGGAAAGACACCGGGGAGCTGTTTTTT. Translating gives CASIEGGKDTGELFF.

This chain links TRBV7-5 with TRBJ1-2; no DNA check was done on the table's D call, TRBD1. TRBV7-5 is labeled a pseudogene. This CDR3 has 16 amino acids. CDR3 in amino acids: CARSASGTAQVMGYTF. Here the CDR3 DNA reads TGTGCCAGAAGCGCCTCCGGGACAGCCCAAGTGATGGGCTACACCTTC.

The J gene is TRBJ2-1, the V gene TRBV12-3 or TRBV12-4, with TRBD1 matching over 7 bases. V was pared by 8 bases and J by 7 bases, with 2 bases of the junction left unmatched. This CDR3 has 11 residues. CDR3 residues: CASGTVNEQFF. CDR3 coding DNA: TGTGCCAGCGGGACAGTGAATGAGCAGTTCTTC.

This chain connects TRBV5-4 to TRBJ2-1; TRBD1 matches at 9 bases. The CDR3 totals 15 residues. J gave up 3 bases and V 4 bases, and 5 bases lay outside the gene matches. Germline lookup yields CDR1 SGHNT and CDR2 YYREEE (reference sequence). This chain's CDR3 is CASSPGQGDYNEQFF. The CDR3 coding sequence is TGTGCCAGCAGCCCGGGACAGGGCGACTACAATGAGCAGTTCTTC.

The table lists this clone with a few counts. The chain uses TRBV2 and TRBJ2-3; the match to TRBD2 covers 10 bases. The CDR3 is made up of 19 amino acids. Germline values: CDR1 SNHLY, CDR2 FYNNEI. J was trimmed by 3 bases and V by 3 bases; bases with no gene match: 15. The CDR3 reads CASSDTAGGAGGDTDTQYF. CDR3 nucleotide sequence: TGTGCCAGCAGTGACACAGCGGGAGGGGCCGGGGGCGATACAGATACGCAGTATTTT. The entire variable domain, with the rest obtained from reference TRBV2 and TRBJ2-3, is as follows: EPEVTQTPSHQVTQMGQEVILRCVPISNHLYFYWYRQILGQKVEFLVSFYNNEISEKSEIFDDQFSVERPDGSNFTLKIRSTKLEDSAMYFCASSDTAGGAGGDTDTQYFGPGTRLTVL.

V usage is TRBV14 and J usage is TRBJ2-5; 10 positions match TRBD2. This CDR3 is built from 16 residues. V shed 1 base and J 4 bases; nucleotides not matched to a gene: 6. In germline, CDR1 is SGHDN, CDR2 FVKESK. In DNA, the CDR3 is TGTGCCAGCAGCCAAGGGCTAGCGGGAGTGATAGAGACCCAGTACTTC. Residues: CASSQGLAGVIETQYF.

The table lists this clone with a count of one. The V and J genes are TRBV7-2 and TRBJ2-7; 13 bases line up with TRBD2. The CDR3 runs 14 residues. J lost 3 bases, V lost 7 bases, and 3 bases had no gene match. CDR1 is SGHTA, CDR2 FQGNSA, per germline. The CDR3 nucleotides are TGTGCCAGCATGGGACTAGCGGGACTCTACGAGCAGTACTTC. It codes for CASMGLAGLYEQYF.

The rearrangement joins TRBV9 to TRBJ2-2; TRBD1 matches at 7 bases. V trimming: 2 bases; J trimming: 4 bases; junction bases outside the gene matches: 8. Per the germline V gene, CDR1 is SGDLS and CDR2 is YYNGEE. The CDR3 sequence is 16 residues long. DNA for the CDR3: TGTGCCAGCAGCGTTGCCGACAGGGTGGCCACCGGGGAGCTGTTTTTT. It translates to CASSVADRVATGELFF.

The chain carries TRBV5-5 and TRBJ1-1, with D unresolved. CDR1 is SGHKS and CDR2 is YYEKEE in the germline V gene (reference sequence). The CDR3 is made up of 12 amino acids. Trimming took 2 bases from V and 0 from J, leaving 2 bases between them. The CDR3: CASSFLNTEAFF. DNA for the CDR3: TGTGCCAGCAGCTTCTTGAACACTGAAGCTTTCTTT.

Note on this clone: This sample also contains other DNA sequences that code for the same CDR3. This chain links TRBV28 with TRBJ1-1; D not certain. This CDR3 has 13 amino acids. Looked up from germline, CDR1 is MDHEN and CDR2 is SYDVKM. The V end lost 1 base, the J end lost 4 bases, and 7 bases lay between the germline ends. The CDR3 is CASSLSGVTEAFF. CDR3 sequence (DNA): TGTGCCAGCAGTTTATCGGGAGTCACTGAAGCTTTCTTT.

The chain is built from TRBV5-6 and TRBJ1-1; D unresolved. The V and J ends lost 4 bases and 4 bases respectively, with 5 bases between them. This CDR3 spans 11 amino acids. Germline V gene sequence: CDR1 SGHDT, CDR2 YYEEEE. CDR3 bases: TGTGCCAGCAGCCGTATCACTGAAGCTTTCTTT. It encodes CASSRITEAFF.

The CDR3 DNA is TGCGCCAGCAGCCATGGGATGTTGCGGGAGGCATCCTACGAGCAGTACTTC. Translated, it gives CASSHGMLREASYEQYF. The gene calls are TRBV5-1 and TRBJ2-7; the match to TRBD2 covers 8 bases. The V segment lost 4 bases and the J segment 1 base; nucleotides outside the gene matches: 13. CDR1 and CDR2 from the germline V gene are SGHRS and YFSETQ. The CDR3 is made up of 17 amino acids.

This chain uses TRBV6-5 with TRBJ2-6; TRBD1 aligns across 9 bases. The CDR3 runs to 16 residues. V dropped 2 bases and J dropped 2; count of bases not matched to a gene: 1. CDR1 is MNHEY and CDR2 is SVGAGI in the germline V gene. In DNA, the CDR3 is TGTGCCAGCAGTTACGGGGACAGGGCTGGGGCCAACGTCCTGACTTTC. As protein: CASSYGDRAGANVLTF.

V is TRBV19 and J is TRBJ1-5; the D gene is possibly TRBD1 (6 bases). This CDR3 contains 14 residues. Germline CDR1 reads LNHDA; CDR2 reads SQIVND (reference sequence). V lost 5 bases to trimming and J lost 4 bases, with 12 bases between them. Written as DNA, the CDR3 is TGTGCCAGTAGTGCCGACAGGCGTAATCAGCCCCAGCATTTT. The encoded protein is CASSADRRNQPQHF.

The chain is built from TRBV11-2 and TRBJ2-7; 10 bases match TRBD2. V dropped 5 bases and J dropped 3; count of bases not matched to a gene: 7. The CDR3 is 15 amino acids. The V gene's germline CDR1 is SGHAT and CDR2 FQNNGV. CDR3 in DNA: TGTGCCAGCAGCCTCGGACTAGCGGAAGGCTACGAGCAGTACTTC. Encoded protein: CASSLGLAEGYEQYF. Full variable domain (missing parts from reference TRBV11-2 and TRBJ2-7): EAGVAQSPRYKIIEKRQSVAFWCNPISGHATLYWYQQILGQGPKLLIQFQNNGVVDDSQLPKDRFSAERLKGVDSTLKIQPAKLEDSAVYLCASSLGLAEGYEQYFGPGTRLTVT.

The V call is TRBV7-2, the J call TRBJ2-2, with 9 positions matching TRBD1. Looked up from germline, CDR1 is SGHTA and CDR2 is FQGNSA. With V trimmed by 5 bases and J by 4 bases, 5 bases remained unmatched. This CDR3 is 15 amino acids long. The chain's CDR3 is CASSLWDRVTGELFF. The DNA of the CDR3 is TGTGCCAGCAGCCTGTGGGACAGGGTCACCGGGGAGCTGTTTTTT.

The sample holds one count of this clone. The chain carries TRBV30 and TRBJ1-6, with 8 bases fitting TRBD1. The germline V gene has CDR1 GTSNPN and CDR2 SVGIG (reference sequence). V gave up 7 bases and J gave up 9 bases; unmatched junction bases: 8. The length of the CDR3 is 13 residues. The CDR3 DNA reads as TGTGCCTCCACGGGACAGGAGGGTTCACCCCTCCACTTT. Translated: CASTGQEGSPLHF.

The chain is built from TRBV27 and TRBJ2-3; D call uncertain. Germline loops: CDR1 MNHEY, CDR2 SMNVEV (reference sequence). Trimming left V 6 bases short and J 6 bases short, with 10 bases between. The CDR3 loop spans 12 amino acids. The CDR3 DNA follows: TGTGCCAGCAGCCCCAGGTGGGATACGCAGTATTTT. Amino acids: CASSPRWDTQYF.